The T cell receptor beta chain under discussion was sequenced for a study of T and B cells in COVID-19 patients. Study results and limitations: Exclusive to the recovered cohort were some 2,300 TCR clusters, 30 to 40 of them with low generation probability.

TRB rearrangements were amplified by multiplex PCR with BIOMED2 TRB-A/B primers. Via MiXCR, TCRdb re-called the multiplex PCR reads, giving one row per CDR3 protein. The sample has some 8,400 distinct CDR3 sequences, roughly a quarter seen once. V was pared by 0 bases and J by 2 bases, with 2 bases of the junction left unmatched. Germline-derived CDR1 and CDR2 are SEHNR and FQNEAQ (reference sequence). The CDR3 length is 15 residues. This clonotype was counted between two and nine times. Its antigen is still unknown. Blood genomic DNA input for TRB amplification was roughly 250-550 ng. Sequenced: blood. The source is a human donor who had recovered from COVID-19. The chain uses TRBV7-9 and TRBJ2-5; 8 bases are shared with TRBD1. CDR3 residues: CASSLARQGQETQYF. The CDR3 DNA sequence: TGTGCCAGCAGCTTAGCCCGACAGGGGCAAGAGACCCAGTACTTC.